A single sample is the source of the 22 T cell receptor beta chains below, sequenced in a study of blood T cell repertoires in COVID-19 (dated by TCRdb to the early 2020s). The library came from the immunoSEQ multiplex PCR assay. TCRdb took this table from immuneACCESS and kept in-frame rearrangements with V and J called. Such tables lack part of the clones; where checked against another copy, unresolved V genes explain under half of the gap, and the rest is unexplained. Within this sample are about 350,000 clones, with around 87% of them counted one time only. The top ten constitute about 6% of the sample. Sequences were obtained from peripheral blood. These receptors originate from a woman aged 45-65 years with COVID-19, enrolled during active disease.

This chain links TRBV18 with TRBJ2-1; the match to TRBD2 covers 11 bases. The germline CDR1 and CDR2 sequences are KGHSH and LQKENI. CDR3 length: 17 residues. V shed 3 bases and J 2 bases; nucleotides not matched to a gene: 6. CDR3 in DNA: TGTGCCAGCTCACCTACTAGCGGGAGTCTTACCTACAATGAGCAGTTCTTC. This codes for CASSPTSGSLTYNEQFF.

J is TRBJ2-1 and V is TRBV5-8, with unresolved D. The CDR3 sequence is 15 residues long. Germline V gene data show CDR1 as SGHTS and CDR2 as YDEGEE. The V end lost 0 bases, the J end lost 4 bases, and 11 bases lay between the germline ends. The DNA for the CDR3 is TGTGCCAGCAGCTTGGACAGTGATCAATACAATGAGCAGTTCTTC. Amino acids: CASSLDSDQYNEQFF.

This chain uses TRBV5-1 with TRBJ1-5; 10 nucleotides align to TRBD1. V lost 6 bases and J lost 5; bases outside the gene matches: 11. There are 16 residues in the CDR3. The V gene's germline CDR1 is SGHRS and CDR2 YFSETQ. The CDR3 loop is CASIKNQTGGYQPQHF. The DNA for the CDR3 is TGCGCCAGCATCAAAAACCAGACAGGGGGCTATCAGCCCCAGCATTTT. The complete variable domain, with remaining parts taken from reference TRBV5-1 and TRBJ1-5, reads KAGVTQTPRYLIKTRGQQVTLSCSPISGHRSVSWYQQTPGQGLQFLFEYFSETQRNKGNFPGRFSGRQFSNSRSEMNVSTLELGDSALYLCASIKNQTGGYQPQHFGDGTRLSIL.

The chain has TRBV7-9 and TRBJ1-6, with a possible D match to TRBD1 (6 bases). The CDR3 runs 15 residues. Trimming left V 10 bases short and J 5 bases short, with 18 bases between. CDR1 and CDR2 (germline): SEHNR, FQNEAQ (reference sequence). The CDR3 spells CATRTRDTNNSPLHF. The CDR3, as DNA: TGTGCCACCCGCACCCGGGACACAAATAATTCACCCCTCCACTTT.

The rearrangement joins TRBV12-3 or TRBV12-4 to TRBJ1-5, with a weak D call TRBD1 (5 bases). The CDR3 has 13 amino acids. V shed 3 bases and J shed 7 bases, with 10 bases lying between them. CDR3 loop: CASSLRGGQPQHF. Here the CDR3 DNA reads TGTGCCAGCAGTTTGAGGGGAGGACAGCCCCAGCATTTT.

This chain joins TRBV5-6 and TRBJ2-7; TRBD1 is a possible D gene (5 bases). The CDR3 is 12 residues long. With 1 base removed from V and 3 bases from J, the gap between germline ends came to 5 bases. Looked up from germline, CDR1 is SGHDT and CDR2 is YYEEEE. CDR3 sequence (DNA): TGTGCCAGCAGCTTGAGGGGCTACGAGCAGTACTTC. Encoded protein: CASSLRGYEQYF.

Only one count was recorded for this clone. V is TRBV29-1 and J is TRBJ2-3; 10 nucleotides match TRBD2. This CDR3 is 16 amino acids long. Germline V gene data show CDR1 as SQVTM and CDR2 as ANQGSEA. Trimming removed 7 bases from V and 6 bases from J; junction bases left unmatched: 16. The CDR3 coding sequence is TGCAGCGCCACCACGGTTCAGCGGGAGGGCCTGGATACGCAGTATTTT. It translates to CSATTVQREGLDTQYF.

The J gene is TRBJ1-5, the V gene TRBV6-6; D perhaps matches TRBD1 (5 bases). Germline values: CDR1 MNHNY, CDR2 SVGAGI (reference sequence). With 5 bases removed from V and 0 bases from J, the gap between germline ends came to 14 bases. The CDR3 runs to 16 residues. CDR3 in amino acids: CASSPGGTFSNQPQHF. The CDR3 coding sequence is TGTGCCAGCAGTCCGGGGGGTACTTTTAGCAATCAGCCCCAGCATTTT.

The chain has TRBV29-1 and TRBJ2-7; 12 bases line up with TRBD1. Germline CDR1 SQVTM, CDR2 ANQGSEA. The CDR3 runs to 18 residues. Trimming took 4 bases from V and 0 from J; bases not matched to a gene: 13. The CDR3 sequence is CSVVGSGTGGRSSYEQYF. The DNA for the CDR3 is TGCAGCGTTGTCGGGTCCGGGACAGGGGGCCGGAGCTCCTACGAGCAGTACTTC.

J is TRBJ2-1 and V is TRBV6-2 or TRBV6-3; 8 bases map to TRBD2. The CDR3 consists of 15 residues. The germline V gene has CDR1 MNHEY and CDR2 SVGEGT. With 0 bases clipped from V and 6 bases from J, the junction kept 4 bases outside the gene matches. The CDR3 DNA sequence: TGTGCCAGCAGTTACTCAGCGGGGGATAGCAATGAGCAGTTCTTC. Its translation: CASSYSAGDSNEQFF.

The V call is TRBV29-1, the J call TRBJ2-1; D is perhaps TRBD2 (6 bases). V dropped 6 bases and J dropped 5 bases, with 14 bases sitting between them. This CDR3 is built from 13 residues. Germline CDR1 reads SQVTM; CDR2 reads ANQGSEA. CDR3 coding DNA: TGCAGCGTGGACGGGAGTACCAACAATGAGCAGTTCTTC. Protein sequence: CSVDGSTNNEQFF.

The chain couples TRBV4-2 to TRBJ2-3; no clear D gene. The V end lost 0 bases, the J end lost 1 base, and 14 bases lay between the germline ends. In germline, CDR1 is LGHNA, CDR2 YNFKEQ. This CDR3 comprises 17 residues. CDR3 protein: CASSQEVSPPGTDTQYF. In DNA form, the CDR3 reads TGTGCCAGCAGCCAAGAGGTCTCACCCCCAGGCACAGATACGCAGTATTTT.

The CDR3 here is CASSITPPFGGDSGNTIYF. CDR3 nucleotides: TGTGCCAGTAGTATAACCCCACCATTTGGCGGGGACTCTGGAAACACCATATATTTT. The chain links TRBV19 to TRBJ1-3; D not resolved. Germline V gene sequence: CDR1 LNHDA, CDR2 SQIVND (reference sequence). CDR3 length equals 19 residues. The germline V and J ends were trimmed by 2 bases and 0 bases, with 20 bases remaining between them.

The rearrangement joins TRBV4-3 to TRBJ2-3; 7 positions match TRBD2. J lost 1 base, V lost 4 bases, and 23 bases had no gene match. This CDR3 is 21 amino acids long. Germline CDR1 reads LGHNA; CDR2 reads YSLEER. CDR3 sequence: CASSLGIKKGGRGWGTDTQYF. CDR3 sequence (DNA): TGCGCCAGCAGCCTGGGTATTAAAAAGGGCGGGAGAGGATGGGGCACAGATACGCAGTATTTT.

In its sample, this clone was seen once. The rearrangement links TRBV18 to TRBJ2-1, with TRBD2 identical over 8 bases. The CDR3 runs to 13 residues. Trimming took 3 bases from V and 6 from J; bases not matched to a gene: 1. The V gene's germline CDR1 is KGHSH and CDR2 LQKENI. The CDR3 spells CASSPGTSNEQFF. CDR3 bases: TGTGCCAGCTCACCCGGGACTAGCAATGAGCAGTTCTTC.

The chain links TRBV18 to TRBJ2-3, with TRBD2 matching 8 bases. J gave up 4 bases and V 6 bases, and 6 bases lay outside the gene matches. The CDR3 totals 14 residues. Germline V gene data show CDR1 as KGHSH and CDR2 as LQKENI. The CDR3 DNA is TGTGCCAGCTCCCTAGGACTAGCCCCAGATACGCAGTATTTT. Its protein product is CASSLGLAPDTQYF. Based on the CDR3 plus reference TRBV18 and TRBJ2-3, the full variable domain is NAGVMQNPRHLVRRRGQEARLRCSPMKGHSHVYWYRQLPEEGLKFMVYLQKENIIDESGMPKERFSAEFPKEGPSILRIQQVVRGDSAAYFCASSLGLAPDTQYFGPGTRLTVL.

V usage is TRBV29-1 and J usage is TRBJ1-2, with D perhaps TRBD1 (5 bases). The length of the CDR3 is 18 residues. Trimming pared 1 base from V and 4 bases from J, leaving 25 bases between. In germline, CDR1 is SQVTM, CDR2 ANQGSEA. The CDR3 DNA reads TGCAGCGTTGAAGGAGGTTTTTCGGGGACTGAGTCCGTCTATGGCTACACCTTC. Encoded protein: CSVEGGFSGTESVYGYTF.

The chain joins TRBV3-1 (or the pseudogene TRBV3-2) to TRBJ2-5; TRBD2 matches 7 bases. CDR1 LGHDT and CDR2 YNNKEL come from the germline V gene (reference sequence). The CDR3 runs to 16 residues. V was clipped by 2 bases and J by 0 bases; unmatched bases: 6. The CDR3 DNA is TGTGCCAGCAGCCAAAATAGCGGGCCGTACCAAGAGACCCAGTACTTC. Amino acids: CASSQNSGPYQETQYF.

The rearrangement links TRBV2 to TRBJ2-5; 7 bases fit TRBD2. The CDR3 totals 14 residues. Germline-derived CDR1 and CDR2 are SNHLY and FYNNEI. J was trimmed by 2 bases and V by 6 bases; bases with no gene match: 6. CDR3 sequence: CASRLRGLQETQYF. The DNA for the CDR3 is TGTGCCAGCAGGTTAAGGGGACTACAAGAGACCCAGTACTTC.

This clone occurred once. CDR3 residues: CASTSKLLSYNEQFF. Here the CDR3 DNA reads TGTGCCAGCACCTCGAAGCTCCTCTCCTACAATGAGCAGTTCTTC. The rearrangement joins TRBV3-1 (or the pseudogene TRBV3-2) to TRBJ2-1; D gene ambiguous. There are 15 residues in the CDR3. V was clipped by 7 bases and J by 0 bases, with 13 bases between them. Germline V lookup: CDR1 LGHDT, CDR2 YNNKEL (reference sequence).

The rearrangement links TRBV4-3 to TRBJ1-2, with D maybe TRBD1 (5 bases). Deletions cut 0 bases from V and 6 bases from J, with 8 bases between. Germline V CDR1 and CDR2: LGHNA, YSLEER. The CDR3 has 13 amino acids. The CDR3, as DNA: TGCGCCAGCAGCCAAGATCGGGGGGATGGCTACACCTTC. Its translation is CASSQDRGDGYTF.

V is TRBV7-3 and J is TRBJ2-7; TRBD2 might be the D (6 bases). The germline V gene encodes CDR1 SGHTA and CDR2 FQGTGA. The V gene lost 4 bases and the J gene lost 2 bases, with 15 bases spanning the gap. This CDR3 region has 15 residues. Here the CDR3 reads CASSSGRGSTYEQYF. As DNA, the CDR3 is TGTGCCAGCAGCTCCGGTCGGGGGTCTACCTACGAGCAGTACTTC.